The rows below give T cell receptor beta chains drawn from one sample of a study of T cells expressing NK-cell markers. From its re-call of the 5' RACE reads, TCRdb lists each CDR3 protein once, without DNA. The listing records about 550,000 distinct CDR3 sequences. The source material was blood T cells: a sorted CD56 or NKG2C T cell subset, CD4+ or CD8+ T cells, or bulk PBMC T cells (not recorded which). All receptors come from a man aged 18 to 30 in good health. The CDR3 runs from the conserved cysteine through the conserved F or W.

j_gene | v_gene | CDR3aa
TRBJ1-1 | TRBV29-1 | CSVATGAEAFF
TRBJ1-2 | TRBV12-3/TRBV12-4 | CASTKNPGYGYTF
TRBJ1-3 | TRBV9 | CASSVVEHDGNTIYF
TRBJ2-5 | TRBV11-2 | CASSLGGLENPQYF
TRBJ1-5 | TRBV20-1 | CSAGELGQGAGRSNQPQHF
TRBJ2-2 | TRBV5-5 | CASRQTGGAGELFF
TRBJ2-3 | TRBV7-8 | CASRRLADTDTQYF
TRBJ1-2 | TRBV19 | CASSIGGGADYGYTF
TRBJ2-5 | TRBV20-1 | CSAQQGATETQYF
TRBJ2-1 | TRBV27 | CASSSDVFSNEQFF
TRBJ2-1 | TRBV3-1 | CASSRHYEGYEQFF
TRBJ2-3 | TRBV7-2 | CASRPEPAGGPDTQYF
TRBJ1-3 | TRBV24-1 | CAGRTVSGNTIYF
TRBJ2-3 | TRBV5-1 | CASSLVLVRRTQYF
TRBJ2-2 | TRBV3-1 | CASSLRAGGANTGELFF
TRBJ2-3 | TRBV13 | CASSLGAGGPIADTQYF
TRBJ2-1 | TRBV20-1 | CSARAREVNEQFF
TRBJ2-7 | TRBV20-1 | CSADDRKLAPSFYEQYF
TRBJ2-7 | TRBV7-2 | CASSFRAGGSYEQYF
TRBJ2-7 | TRBV18 | CASSPAYVLGYEQYF
TRBJ1-3 | TRBV12-3/TRBV12-4 | CASRPGGGNTIYF
TRBJ1-1 | TRBV28 | CASSAIGTTLGTEAFF
TRBJ2-5 | TRBV7-2 | CASSFEGRQETQYF
TRBJ2-5 | TRBV6-1 | CASNPGQLGTQYF
TRBJ2-5 | TRBV29-1 | CSSQVGETQYF
TRBJ2-3 | TRBV20-1 | CSAPPPGTDTQYF